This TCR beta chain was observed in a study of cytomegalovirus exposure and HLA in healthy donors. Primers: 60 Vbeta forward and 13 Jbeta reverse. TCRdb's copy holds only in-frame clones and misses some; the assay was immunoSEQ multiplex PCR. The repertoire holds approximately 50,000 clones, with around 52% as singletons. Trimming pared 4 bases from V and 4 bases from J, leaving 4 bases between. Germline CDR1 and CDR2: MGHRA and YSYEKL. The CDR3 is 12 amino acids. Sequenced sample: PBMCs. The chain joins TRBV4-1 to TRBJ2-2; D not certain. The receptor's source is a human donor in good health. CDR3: CASSLITGELFF. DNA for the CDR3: TGCGCCAGCAGCCTCATCACCGGGGAGCTGTTTTTT.